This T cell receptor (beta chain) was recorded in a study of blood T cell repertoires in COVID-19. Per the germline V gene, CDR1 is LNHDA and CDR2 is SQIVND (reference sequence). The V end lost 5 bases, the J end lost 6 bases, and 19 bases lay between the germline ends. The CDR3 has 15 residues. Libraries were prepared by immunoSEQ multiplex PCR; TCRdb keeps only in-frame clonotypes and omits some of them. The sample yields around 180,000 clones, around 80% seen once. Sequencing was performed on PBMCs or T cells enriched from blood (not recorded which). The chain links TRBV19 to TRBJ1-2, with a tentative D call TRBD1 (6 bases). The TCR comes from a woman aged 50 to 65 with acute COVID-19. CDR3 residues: CASSSRDIHIHGYTF. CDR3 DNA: TGTGCCAGTAGTTCCCGGGACATCCATATTCATGGCTACACCTTC.